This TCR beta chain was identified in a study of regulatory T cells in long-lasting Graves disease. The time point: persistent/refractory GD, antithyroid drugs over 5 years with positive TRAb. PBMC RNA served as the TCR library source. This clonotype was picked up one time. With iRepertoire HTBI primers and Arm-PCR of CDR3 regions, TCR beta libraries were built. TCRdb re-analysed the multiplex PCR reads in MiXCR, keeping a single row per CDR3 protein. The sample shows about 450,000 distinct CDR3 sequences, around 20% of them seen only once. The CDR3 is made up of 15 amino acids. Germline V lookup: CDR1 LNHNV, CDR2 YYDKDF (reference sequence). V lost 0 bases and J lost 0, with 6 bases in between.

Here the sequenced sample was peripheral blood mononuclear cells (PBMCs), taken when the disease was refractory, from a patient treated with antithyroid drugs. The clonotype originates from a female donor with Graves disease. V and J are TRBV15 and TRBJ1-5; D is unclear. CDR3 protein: CATSREAISNQPQHF. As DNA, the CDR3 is TGTGCCACCAGCAGAGAGGCAATTAGCAATCAGCCCCAGCATTTT.